This record looks at one T cell receptor beta chain sequence and its context. Profiled with immunoSEQ multiplex PCR; TCRdb holds only in-frame clones, not every one. The sample contains 150,000 to 200,000 clones, 80% of which appear only once. This sample stems from a study of blood T cell repertoires in COVID-19. The CDR3 covers 14 residues. Germline CDR1 reads SGHTA; CDR2 reads FQGNSA. The V gene lost 4 bases and the J gene lost 4 bases, with 13 bases spanning the gap. Sequenced sample: PBMCs or T cells enriched from blood (not recorded which). The chain combines TRBV7-2 with TRBJ2-5; a possible D gene is TRBD1 (6 bases). The receptor was isolated from a man aged 35-49 years who had recovered from COVID-19. The CDR3 loop is CASSSSPGAETQYF. CDR3 DNA: TGTGCCAGCAGCTCAAGTCCAGGGGCAGAGACCCAGTACTTC.